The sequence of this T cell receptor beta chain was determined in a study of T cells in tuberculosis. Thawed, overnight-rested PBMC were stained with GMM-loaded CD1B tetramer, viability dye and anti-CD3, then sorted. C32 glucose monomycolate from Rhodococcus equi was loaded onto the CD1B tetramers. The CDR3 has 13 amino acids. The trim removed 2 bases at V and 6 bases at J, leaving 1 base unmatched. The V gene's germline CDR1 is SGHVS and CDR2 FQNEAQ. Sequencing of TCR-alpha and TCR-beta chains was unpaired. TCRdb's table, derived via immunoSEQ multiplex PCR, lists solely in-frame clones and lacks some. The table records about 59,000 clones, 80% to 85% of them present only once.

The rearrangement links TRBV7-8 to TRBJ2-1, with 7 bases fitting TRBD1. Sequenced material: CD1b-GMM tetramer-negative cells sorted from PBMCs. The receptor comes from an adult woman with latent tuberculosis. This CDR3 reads CASSLRTGNEQFF. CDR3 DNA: TGTGCCAGCAGCTTAAGGACAGGCAATGAGCAGTTCTTC.